The 16 T cell receptor beta chains in this list originate from one sample, sequenced in a study of blood T cell repertoires in COVID-19. Produced via immunoSEQ multiplex PCR; TCRdb's table is partial and in-frame only. The repertoire holds more than 250,000 clones, about 87% seen once, with approximately 5% in the top ten. The sample comprised PBMCs or T cells enriched from blood (not recorded which). These receptor sequences come from a woman younger than 45 who had recovered from COVID-19.

V and J are TRBV7-5 and TRBJ2-1; the D segment call TRBD2 is taken from the table without a DNA check. TRBV7-5 is tagged as a pseudogene. The CDR3 contains 19 residues. DNA for the CDR3: TGTGTCAGAAGCATCGACTGGGGACTCCCCAGAAGCTCCTACAATGAGCAGTTCTTC. It specifies CVRSIDWGLPRSSYNEQFF.

The rearrangement joins TRBV11-2 to TRBJ1-2; D is ambiguous. Germline-derived CDR1 and CDR2 are SGHAT and FQNNGV. Trimming stripped 2 bases from V and 4 bases from J, with 14 bases between. This CDR3 has 15 residues. CDR3 nucleotides: TGTGCCAGCAGCTTAATGCCCGGTACGCTCTATGGCTACACCTTC. This sequence encodes CASSLMPGTLYGYTF.

This chain links TRBV7-2 with TRBJ2-5, with 8 bases identical to TRBD1. Germline V gene sequence: CDR1 SGHTA, CDR2 FQGNSA. The V segment lost 4 bases and the J segment 5 bases; nucleotides outside the gene matches: 6. The CDR3 runs 14 residues. The CDR3 DNA sequence: TGTGCCAGCAGCTGGACAGGGTCGGGGGAGACCCAGTACTTC. Its translation is CASSWTGSGETQYF.

The chain has TRBV2 and TRBJ1-3; D gene uncertain. Germline CDR1 SNHLY, CDR2 FYNNEI. The CDR3 extends over 13 amino acids. The V end lost 8 bases, the J end lost 0 bases, and 8 bases lay between the germline ends. This chain's CDR3 is CASALSSGNTIYF. The CDR3 DNA is TGTGCCAGCGCGCTTAGCTCTGGAAACACCATATATTTT.

This rearrangement joins TRBV5-1 to TRBJ1-5, with a weak D call TRBD1 (6 bases). CDR3 length: 14 residues. V lost 4 bases to trimming and J lost 5 bases, with 13 bases between them. The V gene's germline CDR1 is SGHRS and CDR2 YFSETQ. The CDR3 DNA sequence: TGCGCCAGCAGCATTACCCCAGGGGATCAGCCCCAGCATTTT. As protein: CASSITPGDQPQHF.

The chain joins TRBV7-9 to TRBJ1-1; the D is unclear. This CDR3 has 16 residues. The germline CDR1 and CDR2 sequences are SEHNR and FQNEAQ (reference sequence). Trimming cost V 0 bases and J 6 bases, with 17 bases left between them. The CDR3 nucleotides read TGTGCCAGCAGCTTAGCGGGCAGTTCGTATAAGGCTGAAGCTTTCTTT. This codes for CASSLAGSSYKAEAFF.

This clone was detected only once. This chain joins TRBV19 and TRBJ2-1, with 9 bases aligning to TRBD1. V was pared by 2 bases and J by 8 bases, with 10 bases of the junction left unmatched. CDR3 length: 16 amino acids. Germline V gene lookup returns CDR1 LNHDA and CDR2 SQIVND (reference sequence). CDR3 sequence reads: CASSIPTGGELHEQFF. The CDR3 DNA reads as TGTGCCAGTAGTATACCCACAGGGGGCGAGCTCCATGAGCAGTTCTTC.

The V gene is TRBV3-1 (or the pseudogene TRBV3-2), the J gene TRBJ2-2; tentatively, D is TRBD1 (5 bases). Looked up from germline, CDR1 is LGHDT and CDR2 is YNNKEL (reference sequence). This CDR3 has 17 amino acids. V was shortened by 0 bases and J by 0 bases, with 11 bases between the two germline ends. The CDR3 reads CASSQDRGHANTGELFF. The CDR3 nucleotides are TGTGCCAGCAGCCAAGATCGAGGACACGCGAACACCGGGGAGCTGTTTTTT.

The rearrangement links TRBV6-2 or TRBV6-3 to TRBJ2-2; possible D gene TRBD1, 6 bases. This CDR3 has 15 amino acids. V was clipped by 4 bases and J by 0 bases, with 9 bases between them. CDR1 is MNHEY, CDR2 SVGEGT, per germline. This CDR3 is CASSLGHANTGELFF. In DNA form, the CDR3 reads TGTGCCAGCAGTTTGGGACATGCGAACACCGGGGAGCTGTTTTTT.

This chain joins TRBV25-1 and TRBJ1-2, with a tentative D call TRBD1 (5 bases). CDR1 is MGHDK and CDR2 is SYGVNS in the germline V gene. V lost 4 bases and J lost 9, with 9 bases in between. The CDR3 runs 11 residues. CDR3 coding DNA: TGTGCCAGCAGTGGACAGCTTAGCTACACCTTC. Protein sequence: CASSGQLSYTF.

This rearrangement joins TRBV4-1 to TRBJ1-1; D unclear. Per the germline V gene, CDR1 is MGHRA and CDR2 is YSYEKL. Trimming took off 0 bases at V and 8 bases at J, with 16 bases between the two ends. This CDR3 contains 15 residues. As DNA, the CDR3 is TGCGCCAGCAGCCAAGATCCGGGAGGAAGAGGCGAAGCTTTCTTT. Translation gives CASSQDPGGRGEAFF.

V usage is TRBV27 and J usage is TRBJ1-5; tentatively, D is TRBD1 (6 bases). Germline CDR1 reads MNHEY; CDR2 reads SMNVEV (reference sequence). The CDR3 length is 14 residues. Deletions cut 6 bases from V and 4 bases from J, with 13 bases between. CDR3 nucleotides: TGTGCCAGCAGAGCAGGGGCCAGAAATCAGCCCCAGCATTTT. Translated: CASRAGARNQPQHF.

The count of this clone is one. V usage is TRBV10-3 and J usage is TRBJ2-7, with a tentative D call TRBD1 (5 bases). The CDR3 is 13 amino acids. Germline V lookup: CDR1 ENHRY, CDR2 SYGVKD. V was trimmed by 2 bases and J by 5 bases, leaving 10 bases between them. CDR3 loop: CAISEVAGNEQYF. In nucleotides, the CDR3 is TGTGCCATCAGTGAGGTGGCAGGGAACGAGCAGTACTTC.

J is TRBJ1-6 and V is TRBV7-5. TRBV7-5 is given as a pseudogene. The CDR3 contains 18 residues. Written as DNA, the CDR3 is TGTGTCAGAAGCCCTACCGACTCCGTGAGCTCCTATAATTCACCCCTCCACTTT. Translated: CVRSPTDSVSSYNSPLHF.

The chain joins TRBV4-1 to TRBJ2-3, with 11 nucleotides matching TRBD2. Germline assignment: CDR1 MGHRA and CDR2 YSYEKL. J gave up 1 base and V 5 bases, and 5 bases lay outside the gene matches. The CDR3 loop spans 16 amino acids. The CDR3 sequence is CASSATSGAGTDTQYF. DNA for the CDR3: TGCGCCAGCAGCGCGACTAGCGGGGCCGGCACAGATACGCAGTATTTT.

This chain links TRBV4-1 with TRBJ1-6, with TRBD1 as a possible D gene (5 bases). Looked up from germline, CDR1 is MGHRA and CDR2 is YSYEKL. The CDR3 contains 13 residues. V lost 6 bases, J lost 4 bases, and 7 bases lay in between. The CDR3 DNA follows: TGCGCCAGCAGTCAGGGATATAATTCACCCCTCCACTTT. This sequence encodes CASSQGYNSPLHF.